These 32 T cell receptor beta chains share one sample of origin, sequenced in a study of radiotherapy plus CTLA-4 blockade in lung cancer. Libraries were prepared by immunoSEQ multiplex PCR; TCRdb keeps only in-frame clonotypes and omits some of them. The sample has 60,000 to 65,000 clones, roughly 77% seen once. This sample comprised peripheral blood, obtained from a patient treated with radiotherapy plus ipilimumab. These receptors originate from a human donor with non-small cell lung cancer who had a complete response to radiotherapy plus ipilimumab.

CDR3 residues: CASSSYRQANTEAFF. The CDR3 DNA follows: TGTGCCAGCAGTTCTTACCGACAGGCGAACACTGAAGCTTTCTTT. V is TRBV27 and J is TRBJ1-1; weak D call: TRBD1 (6 bases). Germline-derived CDR1 and CDR2 are MNHEY and SMNVEV (reference sequence). CDR3 size: 15 residues. Trimming left V 4 bases short and J 1 base short, with 13 bases between.

The CDR3 region has the DNA TGTGCCAGCAGCTATGGGACAGGGGATTATGGCTACACCTTC. Its protein is CASSYGTGDYGYTF. The chain links TRBV11-2 to TRBJ1-2, with TRBD1 identical over 10 bases. CDR3 length: 14 amino acids. Germline V gives CDR1 SGHAT, CDR2 FQNNGV. V shed 4 bases and J 5 bases; nucleotides not matched to a gene: 4.

CDR3 residues: CASSLRGQGLDEQFF. Written as DNA, the CDR3 is TGTGCCAGCAGTTTACGAGGACAGGGGTTGGATGAGCAGTTCTTC. The chain links TRBV27 to TRBJ2-1, with 9 bases aligning to TRBD1. This CDR3 has 15 amino acids. Germline CDR1 is MNHEY and CDR2 is SMNVEV (reference sequence). V was clipped by 2 bases and J by 8 bases; unmatched bases: 7.

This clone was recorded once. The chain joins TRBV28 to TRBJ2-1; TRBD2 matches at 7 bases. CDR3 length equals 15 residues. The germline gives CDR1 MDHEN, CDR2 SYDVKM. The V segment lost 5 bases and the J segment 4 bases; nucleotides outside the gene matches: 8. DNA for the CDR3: TGTGCCAGCAGTCCCCCGGGACTACCGTACAATGAGCAGTTCTTC. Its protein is CASSPPGLPYNEQFF.

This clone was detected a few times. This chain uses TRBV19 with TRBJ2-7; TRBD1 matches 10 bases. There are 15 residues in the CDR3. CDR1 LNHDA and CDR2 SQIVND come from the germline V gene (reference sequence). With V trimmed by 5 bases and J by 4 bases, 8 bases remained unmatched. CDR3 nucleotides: TGTGCCAGTAGTCCCGAGACAGGGGGCGTGTACGAGCAGTACTTC. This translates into CASSPETGGVYEQYF.

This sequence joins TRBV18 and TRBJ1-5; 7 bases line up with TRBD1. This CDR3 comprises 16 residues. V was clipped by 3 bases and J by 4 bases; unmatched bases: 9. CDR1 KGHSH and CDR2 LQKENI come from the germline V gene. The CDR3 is CASSPSTGVNNQPQHF. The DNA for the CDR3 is TGTGCCAGCTCACCCTCAACAGGGGTGAATAATCAGCCCCAGCATTTT.

CDR3 DNA: TGCAGCGTTGAGCGGGACAGGCTTACTGAAGCTTTCTTT. It encodes CSVERDRLTEAFF. The chain uses TRBV29-1 and TRBJ1-1; TRBD1 aligns across 8 bases. The CDR3 is made up of 13 amino acids. The germline V gene has CDR1 SQVTM and CDR2 ANQGSEA. J was trimmed by 5 bases and V by 3 bases; bases with no gene match: 5. The full variable domain, completed using reference TRBV29-1 and TRBJ1-1, is SAVISQKPSRDICQRGTSLTIQCQVDSQVTMMFWYRQQPGQSLTLIATANQGSEATYESGFVIDKFPISRPNLTFSTLTVSNMSPEDSSIYLCSVERDRLTEAFFGQGTRLTVV.

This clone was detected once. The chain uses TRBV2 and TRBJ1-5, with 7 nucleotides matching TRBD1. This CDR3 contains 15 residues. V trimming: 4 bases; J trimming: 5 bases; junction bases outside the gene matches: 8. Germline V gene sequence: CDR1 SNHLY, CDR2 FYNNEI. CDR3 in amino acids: CASSVRGSSDQPQHF. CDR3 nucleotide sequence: TGTGCCAGCAGTGTCAGGGGGTCGTCTGATCAGCCCCAGCATTTT.

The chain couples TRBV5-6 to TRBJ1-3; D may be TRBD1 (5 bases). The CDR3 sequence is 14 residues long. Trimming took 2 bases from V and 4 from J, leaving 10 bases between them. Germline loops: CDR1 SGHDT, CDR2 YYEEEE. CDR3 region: CASSLGGAGNTIYF. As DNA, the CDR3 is TGTGCCAGCAGCTTAGGAGGGGCAGGAAACACCATATATTTT.

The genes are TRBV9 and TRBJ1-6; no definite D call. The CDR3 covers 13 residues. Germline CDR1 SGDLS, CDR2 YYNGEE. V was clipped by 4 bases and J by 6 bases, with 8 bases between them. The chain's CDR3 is CASSLEFNSPLHF. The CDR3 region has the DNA TGTGCCAGCAGCCTAGAGTTTAATTCACCCCTCCACTTT.

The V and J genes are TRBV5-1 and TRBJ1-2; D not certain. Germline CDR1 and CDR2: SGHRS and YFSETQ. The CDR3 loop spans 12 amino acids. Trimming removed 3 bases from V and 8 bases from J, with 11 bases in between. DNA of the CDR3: TGCGCCAGCAGCTCGACCGAGTTCGGCTACACCTTC. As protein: CASSSTEFGYTF.

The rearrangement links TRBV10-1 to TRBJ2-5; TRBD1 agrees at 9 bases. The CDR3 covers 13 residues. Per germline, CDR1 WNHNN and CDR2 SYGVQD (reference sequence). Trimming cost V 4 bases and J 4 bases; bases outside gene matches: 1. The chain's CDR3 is CASSGGQGETQYF. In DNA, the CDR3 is TGCGCCAGCAGTGGGGGACAGGGAGAGACCCAGTACTTC.

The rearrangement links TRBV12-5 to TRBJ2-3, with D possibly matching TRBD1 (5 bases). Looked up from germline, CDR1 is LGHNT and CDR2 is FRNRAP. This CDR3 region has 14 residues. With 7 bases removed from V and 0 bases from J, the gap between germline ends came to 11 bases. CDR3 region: CASAWTTSTDTQYF. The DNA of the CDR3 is TGTGCTAGTGCCTGGACAACTAGCACAGATACGCAGTATTTT. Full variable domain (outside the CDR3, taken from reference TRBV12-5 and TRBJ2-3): DARVTQTPRHKVTEMGQEVTMRCQPILGHNTVFWYRQTMMQGLELLAYFRNRAPLDDSGMPKDRFSAEMPDATLATLKIQPSEPRDSAVYFCASAWTTSTDTQYFGPGTRLTVL.

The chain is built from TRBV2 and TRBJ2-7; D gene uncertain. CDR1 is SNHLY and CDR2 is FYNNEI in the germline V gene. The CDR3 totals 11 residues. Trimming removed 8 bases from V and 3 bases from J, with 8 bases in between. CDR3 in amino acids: CASQLHYEQYF. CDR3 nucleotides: TGTGCCAGCCAGCTTCACTACGAGCAGTACTTC.

The CDR3 DNA follows: TGTGCCAGCAGCTTAGTTCGGGGGAGTGGGGCCAACGTCCTGACTTTC. This gives the protein CASSLVRGSGANVLTF. This chain uses TRBV7-9 with TRBJ2-6; a weak D match, TRBD2 (6 bases). V lost 1 base and J 3 bases, leaving 10 bases between the germline ends. The CDR3 spans 16 residues. The germline CDR1 and CDR2 sequences are SEHNR and FQNEAQ (reference sequence).

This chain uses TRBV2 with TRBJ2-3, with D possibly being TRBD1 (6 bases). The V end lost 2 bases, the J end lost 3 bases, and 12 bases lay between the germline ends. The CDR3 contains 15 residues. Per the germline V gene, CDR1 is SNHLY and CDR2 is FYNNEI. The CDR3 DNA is TGTGCCAGCAGTGAAAATCCCCAGGGGACAGATACGCAGTATTTT. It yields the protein CASSENPQGTDTQYF.

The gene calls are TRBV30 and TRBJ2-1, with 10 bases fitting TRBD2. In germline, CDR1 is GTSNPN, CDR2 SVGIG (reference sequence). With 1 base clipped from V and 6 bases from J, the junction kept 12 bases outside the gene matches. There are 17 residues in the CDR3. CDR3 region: CAWSASPTSGTFNEQFF. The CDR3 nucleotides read TGTGCCTGGAGTGCATCCCCCACTAGCGGGACGTTCAATGAGCAGTTCTTC.

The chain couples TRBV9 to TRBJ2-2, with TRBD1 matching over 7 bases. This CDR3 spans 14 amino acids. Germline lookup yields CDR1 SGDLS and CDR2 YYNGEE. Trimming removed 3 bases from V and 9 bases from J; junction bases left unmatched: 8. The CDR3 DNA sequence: TGTGCCAGCAGCGCCATGACAGGGCCCAGGGAGCTGTTTTTT. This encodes CASSAMTGPRELFF.

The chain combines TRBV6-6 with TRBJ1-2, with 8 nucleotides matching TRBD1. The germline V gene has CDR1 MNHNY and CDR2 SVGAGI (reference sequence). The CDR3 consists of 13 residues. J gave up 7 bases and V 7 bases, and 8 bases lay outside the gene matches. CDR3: CASKMDRAAGYTF. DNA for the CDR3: TGTGCCAGCAAAATGGACAGGGCGGCTGGCTACACCTTC.

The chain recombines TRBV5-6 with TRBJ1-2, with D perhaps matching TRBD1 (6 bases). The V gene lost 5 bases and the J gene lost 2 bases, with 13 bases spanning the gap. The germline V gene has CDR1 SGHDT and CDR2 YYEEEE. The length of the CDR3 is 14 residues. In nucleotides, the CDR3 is TGTGCCAGCAGTACCACCAGGGGAAACTATGGCTACACCTTC. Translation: CASSTTRGNYGYTF. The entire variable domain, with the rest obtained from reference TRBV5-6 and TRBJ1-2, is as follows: DAGVTQSPTHLIKTRGQQVTLRCSPKSGHDTVSWYQQALGQGPQFIFQYYEEEERQRGNFPDRFSGHQFPNYSSELNVNALLLGDSALYLCASSTTRGNYGYTFGSGTRLTVV.

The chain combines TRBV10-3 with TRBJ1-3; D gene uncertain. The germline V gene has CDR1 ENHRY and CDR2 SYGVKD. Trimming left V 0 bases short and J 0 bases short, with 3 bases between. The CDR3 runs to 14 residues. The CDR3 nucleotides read TGTGCCATCAGTGAGTCGAACTCTGGAAACACCATATATTTT. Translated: CAISESNSGNTIYF.

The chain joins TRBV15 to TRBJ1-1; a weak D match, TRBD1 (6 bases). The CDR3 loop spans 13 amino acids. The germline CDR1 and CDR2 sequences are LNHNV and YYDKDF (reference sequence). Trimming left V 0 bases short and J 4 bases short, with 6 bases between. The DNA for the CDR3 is TGTGCCACCAGCAGAGAACAGGGCACTGAAGCTTTCTTT. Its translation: CATSREQGTEAFF.

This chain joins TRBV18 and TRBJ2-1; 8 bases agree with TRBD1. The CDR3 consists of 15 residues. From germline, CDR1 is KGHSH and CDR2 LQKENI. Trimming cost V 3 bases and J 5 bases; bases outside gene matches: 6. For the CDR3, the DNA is TGTGCCAGCTCACCCACAGGGGGACTCAACAATGAGCAGTTCTTC. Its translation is CASSPTGGLNNEQFF.

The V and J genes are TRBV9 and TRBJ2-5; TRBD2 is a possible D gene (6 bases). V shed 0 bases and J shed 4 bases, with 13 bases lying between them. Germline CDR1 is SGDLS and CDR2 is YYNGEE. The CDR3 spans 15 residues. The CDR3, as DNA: TGTGCCAGCAGCGTAGGAGGAAGGAGGGGAGAGACCCAGTACTTC. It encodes CASSVGGRRGETQYF.

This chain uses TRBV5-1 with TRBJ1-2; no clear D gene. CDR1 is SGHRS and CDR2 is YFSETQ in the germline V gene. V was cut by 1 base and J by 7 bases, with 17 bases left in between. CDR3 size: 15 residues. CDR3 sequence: CASSLSQSGWGGYTF. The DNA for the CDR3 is TGCGCCAGCAGCTTGAGTCAGTCAGGTTGGGGTGGCTACACCTTC.

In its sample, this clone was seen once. CDR3 loop: CASSYFRDSPYGYTF. CDR3 coding DNA: TGTGCCAGCAGTTACTTCCGGGACAGTCCCTATGGCTACACCTTC. The J gene is TRBJ1-2, the V gene TRBV6-5; 7 positions match TRBD1. Germline CDR1 and CDR2: MNHEY and SVGAGI. The CDR3 length is 15 residues. J lost 4 bases, V lost 1 base, and 6 bases had no gene match.

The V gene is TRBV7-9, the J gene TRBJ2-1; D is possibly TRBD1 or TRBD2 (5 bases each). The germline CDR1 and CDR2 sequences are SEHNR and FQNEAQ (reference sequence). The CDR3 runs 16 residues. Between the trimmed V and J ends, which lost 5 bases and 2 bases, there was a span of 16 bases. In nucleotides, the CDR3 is TGTGCCAGCAGCGAGGGGTTAGCGAGAACCTACAATGAGCAGTTCTTC. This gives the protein CASSEGLARTYNEQFF.

The CDR3 DNA reads as TGTGCCAGCAGTTCCAAAAATATAAATGAAAAACTGTTTTTT. Its protein is CASSSKNINEKLFF. The chain has TRBV27 and TRBJ1-4, with D hard to call. V was trimmed by 4 bases and J by 5 bases, leaving 11 bases between them. The germline CDR1 and CDR2 sequences are MNHEY and SMNVEV (reference sequence). CDR3 length: 14 amino acids.

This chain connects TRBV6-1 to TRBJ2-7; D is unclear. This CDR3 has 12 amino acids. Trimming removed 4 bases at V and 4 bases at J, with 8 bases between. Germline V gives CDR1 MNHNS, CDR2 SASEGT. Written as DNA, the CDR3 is TGTGCCAGCAGTGGAGACCGGTACGAGCAGTACGTC. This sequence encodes CASSGDRYEQYV.

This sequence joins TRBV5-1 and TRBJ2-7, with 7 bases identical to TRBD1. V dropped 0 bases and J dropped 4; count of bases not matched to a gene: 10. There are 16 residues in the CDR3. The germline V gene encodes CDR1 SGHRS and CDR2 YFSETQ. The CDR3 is CASSLDLLDRVYEQYF. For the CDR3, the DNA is TGCGCCAGCAGCTTGGACCTTCTTGACAGGGTGTACGAGCAGTACTTC.

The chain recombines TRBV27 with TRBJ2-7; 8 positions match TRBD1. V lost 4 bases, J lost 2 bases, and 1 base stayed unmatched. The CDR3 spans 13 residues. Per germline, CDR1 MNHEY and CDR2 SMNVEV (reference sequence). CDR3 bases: TGTGCCAGCAGTTGGGACAGGACCTACGAGCAGTACTTC. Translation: CASSWDRTYEQYF.

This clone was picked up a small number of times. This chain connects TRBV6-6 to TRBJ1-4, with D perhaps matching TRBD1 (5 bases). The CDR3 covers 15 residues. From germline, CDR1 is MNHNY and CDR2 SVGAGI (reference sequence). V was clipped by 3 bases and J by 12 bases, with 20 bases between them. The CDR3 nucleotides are TGTGCCAGCAGTTATCCCCTTACGGGACCTGCGGAACTGTTTTTT. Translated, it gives CASSYPLTGPAELFF.